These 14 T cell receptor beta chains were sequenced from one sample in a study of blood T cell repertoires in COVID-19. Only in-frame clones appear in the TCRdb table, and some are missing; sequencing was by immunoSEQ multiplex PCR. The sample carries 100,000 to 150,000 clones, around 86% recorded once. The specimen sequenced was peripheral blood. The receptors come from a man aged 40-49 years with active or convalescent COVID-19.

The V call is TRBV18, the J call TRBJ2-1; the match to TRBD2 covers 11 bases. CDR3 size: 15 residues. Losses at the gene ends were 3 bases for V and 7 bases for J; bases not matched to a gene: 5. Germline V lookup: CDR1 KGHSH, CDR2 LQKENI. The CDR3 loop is CASSPQGLAVNEQFF. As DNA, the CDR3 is TGTGCCAGCTCACCCCAGGGACTAGCGGTGAATGAGCAGTTCTTC.

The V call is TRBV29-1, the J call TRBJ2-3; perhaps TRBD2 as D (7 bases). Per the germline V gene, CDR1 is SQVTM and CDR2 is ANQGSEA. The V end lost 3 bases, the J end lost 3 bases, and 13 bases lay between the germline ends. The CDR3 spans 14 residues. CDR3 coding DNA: TGCAGCGTTGAGTGGGGGGGGGCAACAGATACGCAGTATTTT. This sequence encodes CSVEWGGATDTQYF.

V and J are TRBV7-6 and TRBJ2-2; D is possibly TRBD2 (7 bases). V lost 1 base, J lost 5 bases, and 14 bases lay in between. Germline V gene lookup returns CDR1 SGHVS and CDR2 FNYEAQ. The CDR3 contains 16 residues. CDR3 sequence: CASSLDQGRETGELFF. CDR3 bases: TGTGCCAGCAGCTTAGATCAGGGGCGGGAGACCGGGGAGCTGTTTTTT.

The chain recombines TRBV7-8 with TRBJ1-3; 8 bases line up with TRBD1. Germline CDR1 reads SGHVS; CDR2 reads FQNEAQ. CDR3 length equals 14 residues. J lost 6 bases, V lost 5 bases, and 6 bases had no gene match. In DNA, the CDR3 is TGTGCCAGCAGCCCAGGACAGGGAGTAAACACCATATATTTT. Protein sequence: CASSPGQGVNTIYF.

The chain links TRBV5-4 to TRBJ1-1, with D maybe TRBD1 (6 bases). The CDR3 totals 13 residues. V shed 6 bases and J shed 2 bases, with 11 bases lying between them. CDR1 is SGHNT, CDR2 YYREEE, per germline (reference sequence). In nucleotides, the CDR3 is TGTGCCAGCACCCAAGGGGGAAACACTGAAGCTTTCTTT. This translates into CASTQGGNTEAFF.

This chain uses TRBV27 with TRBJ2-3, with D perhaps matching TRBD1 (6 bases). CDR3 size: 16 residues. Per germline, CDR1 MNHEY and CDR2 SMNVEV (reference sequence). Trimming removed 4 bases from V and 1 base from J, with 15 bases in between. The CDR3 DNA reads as TGTGCCAGCAGTTCACCACTCAGGGGAGGCACAGATACGCAGTATTTT. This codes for CASSSPLRGGTDTQYF.

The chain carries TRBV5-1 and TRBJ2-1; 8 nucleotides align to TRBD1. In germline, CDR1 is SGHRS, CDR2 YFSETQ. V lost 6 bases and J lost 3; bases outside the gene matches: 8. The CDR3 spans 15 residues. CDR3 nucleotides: TGCGCCAGCACCTCCGGGACAGGCTTCTACAATGAGCAGTTCTTC. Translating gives CASTSGTGFYNEQFF.

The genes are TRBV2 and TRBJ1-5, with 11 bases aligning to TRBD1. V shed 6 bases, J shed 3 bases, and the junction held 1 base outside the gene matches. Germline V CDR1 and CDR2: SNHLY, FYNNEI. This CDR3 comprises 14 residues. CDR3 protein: CASRGQGDNQPQHF. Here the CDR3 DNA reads TGTGCCAGCAGGGGACAGGGGGACAATCAGCCCCAGCATTTT.

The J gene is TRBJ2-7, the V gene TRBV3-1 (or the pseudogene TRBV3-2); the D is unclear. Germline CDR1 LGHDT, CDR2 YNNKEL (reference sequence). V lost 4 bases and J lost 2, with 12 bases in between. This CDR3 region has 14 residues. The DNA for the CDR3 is TGTGCCAGCAGCCTTAACTCAGGAACCTACGAGCAGTACTTC. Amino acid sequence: CASSLNSGTYEQYF.

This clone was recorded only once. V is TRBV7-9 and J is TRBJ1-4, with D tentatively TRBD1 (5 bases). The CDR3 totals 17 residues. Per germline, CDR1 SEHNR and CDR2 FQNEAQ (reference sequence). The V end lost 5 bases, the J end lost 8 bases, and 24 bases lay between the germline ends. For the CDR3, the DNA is TGTGCCAGCAGCGACAACACGCGACATAGGGCAGGGGAAAAACTGTTTTTT. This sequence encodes CASSDNTRHRAGEKLFF.

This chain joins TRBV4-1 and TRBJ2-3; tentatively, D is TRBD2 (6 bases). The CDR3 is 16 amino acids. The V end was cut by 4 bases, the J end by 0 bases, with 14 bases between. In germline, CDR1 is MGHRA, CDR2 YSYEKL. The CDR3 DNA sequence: TGCGCCAGCAGCCCCTGGAGGGCCTCTAGCACAGATACGCAGTATTTT. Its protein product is CASSPWRASSTDTQYF.

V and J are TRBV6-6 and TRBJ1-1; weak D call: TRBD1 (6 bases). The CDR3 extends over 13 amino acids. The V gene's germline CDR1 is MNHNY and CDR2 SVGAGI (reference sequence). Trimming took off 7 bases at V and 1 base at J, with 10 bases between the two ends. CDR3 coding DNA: TGTGCCAGCACTACACAGGGGAACACTGAAGCTTTCTTT. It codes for CASTTQGNTEAFF.

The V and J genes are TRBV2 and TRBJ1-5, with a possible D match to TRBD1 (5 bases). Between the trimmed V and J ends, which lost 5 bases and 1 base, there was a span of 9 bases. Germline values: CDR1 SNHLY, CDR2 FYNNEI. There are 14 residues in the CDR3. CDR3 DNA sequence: TGTGCCAGCAGTCGCGGGACCAGCAATCAGCCCCAGCATTTT. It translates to CASSRGTSNQPQHF. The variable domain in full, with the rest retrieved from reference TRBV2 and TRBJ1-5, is EPEVTQTPSHQVTQMGQEVILRCVPISNHLYFYWYRQILGQKVEFLVSFYNNEISEKSEIFDDQFSVERPDGSNFTLKIRSTKLEDSAMYFCASSRGTSNQPQHFGDGTRLSIL.

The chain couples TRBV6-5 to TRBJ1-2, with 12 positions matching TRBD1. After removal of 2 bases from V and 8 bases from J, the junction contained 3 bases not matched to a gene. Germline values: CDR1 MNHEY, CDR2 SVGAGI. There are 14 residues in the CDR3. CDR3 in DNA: TGTGCCAGCAGTTACGGGACAGGGGGCTCAGGCTACACCTTC. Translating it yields CASSYGTGGSGYTF.